In this sample, the clone carrying this TCR beta chain turned up a few times. Its antigen is not identified. These data originate in a study of spatial heterogeneity in lung cancer. Looking at the study overall: The mean occurrence of each unique TCR and UMI combination in raw reads exceeded 8.5. Study-wide results and limits: Compared with follow-up, resection was when ubiquitous expanded tumor TCRs appeared in blood more.

From germline, CDR1 is MNHEY and CDR2 SVGAGI. V gave up 6 bases and J gave up 4 bases, with 16 bases separating them. The CDR3 is 15 residues long. The time point is: sample taken at primary tumor resection. Extraction of whole RNA from tumor, nontumor lung or frozen PBMC preceded unsorted sequencing. TCRdb passed the 5' RACE reads through MiXCR, listing each CDR3 protein once. The table records some 37,000 distinct CDR3 sequences, around 5.2% of them present only once. This rearrangement joins TRBV6-5 to TRBJ1-3; unclear D gene. The receptor's source is a female donor with early-stage non-small cell lung cancer. The sample was PBMCs, taken at surgery. This chain's CDR3 is CASSPTGPRGNTIYF. CDR3 nucleotide sequence: TGTGCCAGCAGCCCTACCGGCCCTCGGGGAAACACCATATATTTT.